A selection of T cell receptor beta chains follows, all from one sample in a study of blood T cell repertoires in COVID-19. The protocol was immunoSEQ multiplex PCR, while the TCRdb copy is restricted to in-frame clones and leaves out a portion. Here the sample spans around 360,000 clones, over 75% being singletons. Material: peripheral blood. The receptors were sampled from a woman under 40 with COVID-19, enrolled during active disease. CDR3s include the opening cysteine and the closing phenylalanine or tryptophan. The D gene is left open where the match is weak. Not every row has a clone size; where given, it reads once, few, many or a size class.

-,-,TRBV25-1,TRBJ2-7,CATDTRTIYEQYF,TGTGCCACCGATACCCGGACTATTTACGAGCAGTACTTC
-,TRBD2,TRBV7-9,TRBJ2-2,CASGLPPGGNTGELFF,TGTGCCAGCGGTCTCCCGCCGGGAGGGAACACCGGGGAGCTGTTTTTT
-,-,TRBV5-4,TRBJ2-3,CASSSTGGDTQYF,TGTGCCAGCAGCTCCACAGGAGGGGATACGCAGTATTTT
-,-,TRBV5-1,TRBJ2-7,CASSTGTEEQYF,TGCGCCAGCAGCACGGGGACTGAGGAGCAGTACTTC
-,TRBD2,TRBV6-1,TRBJ2-7,CASSGPRRASGLYEQYF,TGTGCCAGCAGTGGCCCCCGGAGGGCTAGCGGGCTCTACGAGCAGTACTTC
-,TRBD2,TRBV30,TRBJ2-3,CAWSVLAGATDTQYF,TGTGCCTGGAGTGTACTAGCGGGAGCAACAGATACGCAGTATTTT
-,TRBD2,TRBV2,TRBJ2-2,CASSPRGLAGFANTGELFF,TGTGCCAGCTCACCCCGGGGACTAGCGGGATTCGCGAACACCGGGGAGCTGTTTTTT
-,TRBD2,TRBV29-1,TRBJ2-5,CSVLGLAGGGETQYF,TGCAGCGTCCTGGGACTAGCGGGAGGGGGAGAGACCCAGTACTTC
-,TRBD1,TRBV10-3,TRBJ2-7,CAISDRDGHF,TGTGCCATCAGCGACAGGGATGGGCACTTC
-,-,TRBV7-2,TRBJ2-1,CASSLFSGFDGEQFF,TGTGCCAGCAGCTTATTTTCGGGATTTGACGGGGAGCAGTTCTTC
once,TRBD1,TRBV5-1,TRBJ2-3,CASSSRTGSTDTQYF,TGCGCCAGCAGCTCCCGGACAGGTAGCACAGATACGCAGTATTTT
-,TRBD2,TRBV19,TRBJ2-7,CASRIAGGSYEQYF,TGTGCCAGTAGGATAGCGGGAGGAAGCTACGAGCAGTACTTC
-,-,TRBV9,TRBJ1-1,CASSPGWLDTEAFF,TGTGCCAGCAGCCCCGGGTGGCTGGACACTGAAGCTTTCTTT
-,-,TRBV7-8,TRBJ1-1,CASSLRENPLAEAFF,TGTGCCAGCAGCTTAAGAGAAAACCCCCTGGCTGAAGCTTTCTTT
-,TRBD1,TRBV5-6,TRBJ1-6,CASSLRTGANSPLHF,TGTGCCAGCAGCTTAAGGACAGGGGCCAATTCACCCCTCCACTTT
once,TRBD2,TRBV7-2,TRBJ2-5,CASSPPGLAAQETQYF,TGTGCCAGCAGCCCCCCCGGACTAGCGGCTCAAGAGACCCAGTACTTC
-,TRBD2,TRBV5-1,TRBJ2-5,CASSDTAGGETQYF,TGCGCCAGCAGCGACACAGCGGGAGGAGAGACCCAGTACTTC
-,TRBD1,TRBV2,TRBJ1-6,CASRAGTGENSPLHF,TGTGCCAGCAGGGCCGGGACAGGAGAAAATTCACCCCTCCACTTT
once,-,TRBV30,TRBJ1-6,CAWELNSPLHF,TGTGCCTGGGAACTTAATTCACCCCTCCACTTT
-,TRBD2,TRBV3-1/TRBV3-2,TRBJ2-7,CASSRGLASYSYEQYF,TGTGCCAGCAGCCGGGGACTAGCGAGTTACTCCTACGAGCAGTACTTC
-,TRBD1,TRBV19,TRBJ1-2,CASSLQGMRYTF,TGTGCCAGTAGTCTACAGGGGATGCGGTACACCTTC
once,-,TRBV19,TRBJ1-4,CASTLNGQGEKLFF,TGTGCCAGTACCCTCAACGGGCAGGGTGAAAAACTGTTTTTT
-,TRBD2,TRBV3-1/TRBV3-2,TRBJ2-4,CASRREGAKNIQYF,TGTGCCAGCAGGCGGGAGGGAGCCAAAAACATTCAGTACTTC
-,-,TRBV5-6,TRBJ2-7,CASSFVSEVKREQYF,TGTGCCAGCAGCTTCGTGTCAGAAGTGAAACGCGAGCAGTACTTC
-,TRBD2,TRBV24-1,TRBJ2-1,CATSDLQAGENEQFF,TGTGCCACCAGTGATTTGCAAGCGGGAGAGAATGAGCAGTTCTTC
once,-,TRBV29-1,TRBJ2-1,CSVAPTRYEQFF,TGCAGCGTTGCCCCCACTAGATATGAGCAGTTCTTC
-,TRBD2,TRBV3-1/TRBV3-2,TRBJ2-4,CASSQETSGGLWLPWVGKNIQYF,TGTGCCAGCAGCCAAGAGACTAGCGGGGGGCTCTGGCTGCCCTGGGTAGGCAAAAACATTCAGTACTTC
-,TRBD1,TRBV18,TRBJ2-7,CASSQGTGPYEQYF,TGTGCCAGCTCACAAGGGACAGGGCCCTACGAGCAGTACTTC
-,TRBD1,TRBV2,TRBJ2-5,CAGTGAQATQYF,TGTGCCGGGACAGGGGCTCAGGCGACCCAGTACTTC
-,TRBD2,TRBV10-3,TRBJ2-7,CAISETLSGTGRYEQYF,TGTGCCATCAGTGAGACACTGAGCGGGACGGGACGCTACGAGCAGTACTTC
-,-,TRBV25-1,TRBJ2-7,CARLGQFSYEQYF,TGTGCCAGATTAGGACAGTTCTCCTACGAGCAGTACTTC